This record looks at one T cell receptor beta chain sequence and its context. In the authors' workflow: Estimation of nucleated cell counts relied on the amplification of reference gene primers. The method was immunoSEQ multiplex PCR; TCRdb's version includes in-frame clones alone and lacks a portion of them. V and J calls and clone size are as listed in that table; D and trimming were resolved from the DNA. The table includes some 500,000 clones, roughly 90% detected once. The data stem from a study of blood T cell repertoires in COVID-19. On the study more broadly: Sources were T cells, B-cell-depleted T cells, or PBMCs; the material itself was cDNA or gDNA.

The participants were between 18 and 89 years old and came from some 23 US areas. Categorization into cohorts depended on clinical history that participants reported. The CDR3 covers 15 residues. CDR1 SGHAT and CDR2 FQNNGV come from the germline V gene. V lost 0 bases and J 1 base, leaving 9 bases between the germline ends. This chain joins TRBV11-2 and TRBJ1-1, with unresolved D. Sequenced input: PBMCs or T cells enriched from blood (not recorded which). This receptor was identified in a woman in her thirties or forties who had recovered from COVID-19. Written as DNA, the CDR3 is TGTGCCAGCAGCTTAGATTGGAGGTGGAACACTGAAGCTTTCTTT. It codes for CASSLDWRWNTEAFF.